These 19 T cell receptor beta chains share one sample of origin, sequenced in a study of blood T cells in healthy people across ages. With a J-beta primer mix and a sample-barcoded 5' primer, a second PCR ran about 7 to 11 cycles. MiXCR, applied by TCRdb to the 5' RACE reads, yields one record per CDR3 protein. The data show roughly 1,800,000 distinct CDR3 sequences, 49% seen once. Sequencing used blood. The receptors come from a woman between 35 and 50 years old in good health.

This clonotype was recorded a few times. The CDR3 nucleotides are TGTGCCAGCAGTCTTACTATCATCTGGACAGGGCAAGAGACCCAGTACTTC. Its translation: CASSLTIIWTGQETQYF. This chain uses TRBV2 with TRBJ2-5, with 8 bases identical to TRBD1. Trimming removed 5 bases from V and 2 bases from J; junction bases left unmatched: 13. The CDR3 extends over 17 amino acids. Looked up from germline, CDR1 is SNHLY and CDR2 is FYNNEI.

In the case of this clonotype: One end of the junction is discordant with germline, which a read error may explain. The chain is built from TRBV6-5 and TRBJ1-6; D gene uncertain. Looked up from germline, CDR1 is MNHEY and CDR2 is SVGAGI. The CDR3 has 16 amino acids. Here the CDR3 DNA reads TGTGCCAGCAGTTACTCGGAAGGAGTGTCTAATTCACCCCTCCCCTTT. It is translated as CASSYSEGVSNSPLPF.

Only a few counts were recorded for this clonotype. CDR3 DNA: TGTGCCAGCAGCCGAGGGACTCTTGTCCCCACAGATACGCAGTATTTT. Translating it yields CASSRGTLVPTDTQYF. The V and J genes are TRBV3-1 and TRBJ2-3; D is possibly TRBD2 (6 bases). Trimming pared 4 bases from V and 2 bases from J, leaving 16 bases between. CDR1 is LGHDT and CDR2 is YNNKEL in the germline V gene (reference sequence). CDR3 size: 16 residues.

This sequence joins TRBV5-1 and TRBJ1-1; D is unresolved. The CDR3 loop spans 13 amino acids. Trimming removed 9 bases from V and 1 base from J, with 13 bases in between. CDR1 SGHRS and CDR2 YFSETQ come from the germline V gene. The CDR3 DNA sequence: TGCGCCAACTCTGAATCAGGGAACACTGAAGCTTTCTTT. Its translation: CANSESGNTEAFF.

This clonotype has a single count. This chain joins TRBV2 and TRBJ2-5, with 7 bases matching TRBD1. With V trimmed by 7 bases and J by 0 bases, 5 bases remained unmatched. The CDR3 contains 14 residues. Per germline, CDR1 SNHLY and CDR2 FYNNEI. The CDR3 reads CASKGTVNQETQYF. DNA of the CDR3: TGTGCCAGCAAGGGGACAGTCAACCAAGAGACCCAGTACTTC.

V usage is TRBV5-6 and J usage is TRBJ2-7; perhaps D is TRBD1 or TRBD2 (6 bases each). Germline CDR1 and CDR2: SGHDT and YYEEEE. Trimming took off 3 bases at V and 3 bases at J, with 13 bases between the two ends. This CDR3 region has 14 residues. The CDR3 loop is CASSWGDTNYEQYF. The CDR3 nucleotides are TGTGCCAGCAGCTGGGGGGACACCAACTACGAGCAGTACTTC.

This clonotype appeared once. This chain links TRBV24-1 with TRBJ2-7, with no clear D. CDR3 length: 19 residues. V was shortened by 3 bases and J by 0 bases, with 23 bases between the two germline ends. Germline V CDR1 and CDR2: KGHDR, SFDVKD. The CDR3, as DNA: TGTGCCACCAGTGATCTGGGCCTCTTTACAGTTGATAACTCCTACGAGCAGTACTTC. Translated, it gives CATSDLGLFTVDNSYEQYF.

This clonotype has a handful of counts. The chain links TRBV29-1 to TRBJ2-5; 7 positions match TRBD2. CDR1 and CDR2 from the germline V gene are SQVTM and ANQGSEA. V shed 4 bases, J shed 4 bases, and the junction held 9 bases outside the gene matches. This CDR3 comprises 14 residues. In DNA form, the CDR3 reads TGCAGCGTTGTCTCGCGGGGAGGGGTAGAGACCCAGTACTTC. Translation gives CSVVSRGGVETQYF.

The chain combines TRBV29-1 with TRBJ2-7; possible D gene TRBD2, 6 bases. Gene TRBJ2-4 matches the end of the DNA better, so the J call may be wrong. The CDR3 contains 17 residues. Germline V gene sequence: CDR1 SQVTM, CDR2 ANQGSEA. The DNA for the CDR3 is TGCAGCGTTGATTCCCCGGGCGGGGTTTTATCCAAAAACATTCAGTACTTC. Protein sequence: CSVDSPGGVLSKNIQYF.

The CDR3 DNA sequence: TGTGCCAGCAGCACCACCCCGAGGGGAAACATTCAGTACTTC. Translation gives CASSTTPRGNIQYF. The J gene is TRBJ2-4, the V gene TRBV7-8; possibly TRBD1 or TRBD2 for D (5 bases each). Trimming took 5 bases from V and 6 from J, leaving 14 bases between them. This CDR3 has 14 amino acids. Germline V gives CDR1 SGHVS, CDR2 FQNEAQ.

The V call is TRBV15, the J call TRBJ1-4; TRBD1 matches at 7 bases. Germline V lookup: CDR1 LNHNV, CDR2 YYDKDF (reference sequence). Trimming removed 2 bases from V and 4 bases from J; junction bases left unmatched: 7. The CDR3 is 16 amino acids. CDR3 DNA: TGTGCCACCAGCAGACCAACTCAGGGGGATAATGAAAAACTGTTTTTT. Amino acid sequence: CATSRPTQGDNEKLFF.

This clonotype was seen a handful of times. V gene TRBV28 combines with J gene TRBJ1-1; D remains unclear. The V and J ends lost 5 bases and 0 bases respectively, with 22 bases between them. The CDR3 contains 18 residues. Germline values: CDR1 MDHEN, CDR2 SYDVKM. CDR3: CASSLLGVGQIMNTEAFF. Here the CDR3 DNA reads TGTGCCAGCAGTCTCCTTGGAGTAGGGCAGATCATGAACACTGAAGCTTTCTTT. The full variable domain, its missing parts supplied by reference TRBV28 and TRBJ1-1, is DVKVTQSSRYLVKRTGEKVFLECVQDMDHENMFWYRQDPGLGLRLIYFSYDVKMKEKGDIPEGYSVSREKKERFSLILESASTNQTSMYLCASSLLGVGQIMNTEAFFGQGTRLTVV.

The rearrangement joins TRBV28 to TRBJ2-3, with 7 positions matching TRBD2. After removal of 5 bases from V and 4 bases from J, the junction contained 6 bases not matched to a gene. This CDR3 comprises 14 residues. Germline CDR1 reads MDHEN; CDR2 reads SYDVKM. CDR3 DNA sequence: TGTGCCAGCAGTCTGAGCGGGGACGCAGATACGCAGTATTTT. Protein product: CASSLSGDADTQYF.

This clonotype showed up just a few times. The chain combines TRBV7-9 with TRBJ2-3; 8 nucleotides agree with TRBD1. The trim removed 2 bases at V and 0 bases at J, leaving 7 bases unmatched. Looked up from germline, CDR1 is SEHNR and CDR2 is FQNEAQ (reference sequence). CDR3 length equals 17 residues. In nucleotides, the CDR3 is TGTGCCAGCAGCTTACCAACAGGGGGGTCGAGCACAGATACGCAGTATTTT. It encodes CASSLPTGGSSTDTQYF.

This clonotype turned up a few times. V and J are TRBV10-3 and TRBJ2-7; TRBD2 aligns across 8 bases. The DNA matches TRBJ2-5 better at its end, which makes the J call doubtful. The CDR3 consists of 14 residues. CDR1 and CDR2 (germline): ENHRY, SYGVKD. The CDR3 region is CAIRTGTSGETQYF. The CDR3 coding sequence is TGTGCCATCAGAACCGGGACTAGTGGGGAGACCCAGTACTTC.

The V call is TRBV18, the J call TRBJ2-1; 8 positions agree with TRBD1. CDR1 is KGHSH and CDR2 is LQKENI in the germline V gene. V lost 8 bases and J lost 7; bases outside the gene matches: 16. The CDR3 is 16 residues long. CDR3 coding DNA: TGTGCCAGCCCCCCTCCTCGGACAGGGATTTTGAATGAGCAGTTCTTC. It is translated as CASPPPRTGILNEQFF.

CDR3 in DNA: TGCAGTGCTAGGGGGTTGGGGGCCCTAGCCAAAAACATTCAGTACTTC. Encoded protein: CSARGLGALAKNIQYF. The chain is built from TRBV20-1 and TRBJ2-4, with D possibly being TRBD1 (6 bases). The CDR3 length is 16 residues. With 3 bases removed from V and 0 bases from J, the gap between germline ends came to 15 bases. The germline V gene has CDR1 DFQATT and CDR2 SNEGSKA (reference sequence).

In this sample, this clonotype turned up once. CDR3 protein: CASSPNPGLLEKLFF. The CDR3 region has the DNA TGTGCCAGCTCACCAAATCCGGGACTATTGGAAAAACTGTTTTTT. The chain uses TRBV18 and TRBJ1-4, with a tentative D call TRBD1 (5 bases). The V gene lost 2 bases and the J gene lost 8 bases, with 15 bases spanning the gap. Germline CDR1 and CDR2: KGHSH and LQKENI. The CDR3 totals 15 residues.

The V and J genes are TRBV6-5 and TRBJ2-1; D perhaps matches TRBD1 (6 bases). The V end lost 5 bases, the J end lost 13 bases, and 21 bases lay between the germline ends. The CDR3 covers 14 residues. The V gene's germline CDR1 is MNHEY and CDR2 SVGAGI. The CDR3 protein is CASSRDGTKETQFF. DNA for the CDR3: TGTGCCAGCAGTCGAGACGGGACAAAAGAGACCCAGTTCTTC.